The present T cell receptor beta chain was sequenced within a study of T cell repertoires in cytomegalovirus infection. For the study at large: Recently identified HLA-C-restricted CMV epitopes and well-studied HLA-B-restricted CMV epitopes were used by the study.

Via MiXCR, TCRdb re-called the reads, giving one row per CDR3 protein. The sample carries about 920,000 distinct CDR3 sequences, around 32% recorded once. This clonotype came up a few times. Its matching antigen is unknown. Study results and limitations: CMV-specific HLA-C-restricted TCR beta clonotypes dominated the ex vivo response.

Germline V gives CDR1 MNHNS, CDR2 SASEGT. This CDR3 region has 15 residues. Trimming took 6 bases from V and 1 from J; bases not matched to a gene: 6. The input for sequencing was cultured CD8+ T cells from PBMCs, taken from culture after CMV antigen stimulation. The chain couples TRBV6-1 to TRBJ2-7, with 10 bases that match TRBD2. This clonotype was obtained from a human donor in good health (CMV status not recorded). Some clones in this sample may be carry-over from other donors' samples. CDR3 DNA: TGTGCCAGCAGCGCTGGGACTAGCGAATCCTACGAGCAGTACTTC. Amino acids: CASSAGTSESYEQYF.